This TCR beta chain was found in a study of regulatory T cells in long-lasting Graves disease. Study-wide results and limits: Persistent patients shared fewer than 3,500 public clonotypes among themselves. Newly diagnosed patients shared fewer, at nearly 1,000. TCR diversity in persistent Graves' patients was below that of newly diagnosed ones.

In the case of this clonotype: The antigen is not known.

Library construction for TCR beta used iRepertoire HTBI primers and Arm-PCR of CDR3 regions. Authors' analysis steps: Detected in the samples were approximately 58 TRBV and 14 TRBJ segments. One entry per CDR3 protein results from TCRdb running MiXCR on the multiplex PCR reads. TCRdb, not the authors, supplied the V and J calls. The sample lists hundreds of thousands of distinct CDR3 sequences, roughly 23% occurring once. V was pared by 1 base and J by 2 bases, with 11 bases between. Germline CDR1 MNHEY, CDR2 SMNVEV (reference sequence). The CDR3 has 15 residues. The time point is: persistent/refractory GD, antithyroid drugs over 5 years with positive TRAb. The TCR library used RNA extracted from PBMCs.

Sequencing used peripheral blood mononuclear cells (PBMCs), obtained when the disease was refractory, from a patient treated with antithyroid drugs. This chain joins TRBV27 and TRBJ1-2; D remains unclear. The sequence was obtained from a female donor with Graves disease. The CDR3 is CASSLFPLDNYGYTF. In DNA, the CDR3 is TGTGCCAGCAGTTTATTCCCTCTCGACAACTATGGCTACACCTTC.